The 10 T cell receptor beta chains below all came from one sample that was sequenced in a study of blood T cell repertoires in COVID-19. Only in-frame clones appear in the TCRdb table, and some are missing; sequencing was by immunoSEQ multiplex PCR. Of about 260,000 clones listed, around 86% are singletons. Sequencing was carried out using peripheral blood. The receptors shown here come from a man between 40 and 49 years old with active or convalescent COVID-19.

This clone came up once. V gene TRBV10-2 combines with J gene TRBJ2-2; the match to TRBD2 covers 8 bases. J gave up 3 bases and V 8 bases, and 5 bases lay outside the gene matches. CDR1 is WSHSY and CDR2 is SAAADI in the germline V gene. This CDR3 is built from 14 residues. Here the CDR3 DNA reads TGCGCCAGCGGTCCAGCGGGGGACACCGGGGAGCTGTTTTTT. This codes for CASGPAGDTGELFF.

The chain links TRBV30 to TRBJ1-2; D is undetermined. The V end lost 5 bases, the J end lost 7 bases, and 17 bases lay between the germline ends. This CDR3 has 13 residues. Germline lookup yields CDR1 GTSNPN and CDR2 SVGIG (reference sequence). CDR3 in amino acids: CAWDRRGTSGYTF. CDR3 DNA sequence: TGTGCCTGGGATAGACGAGGAACATCTGGCTACACCTTC.

The rearrangement uses TRBV9 and TRBJ2-1; 14 nucleotides match TRBD2. With V trimmed by 2 bases and J by 2 bases, 3 bases remained unmatched. This CDR3 is 17 amino acids long. From germline, CDR1 is SGDLS and CDR2 YYNGEE. The CDR3 DNA sequence: TGTGCCAGCAGCGTCGGACTAGCGGGAGGCCCCTACAATGAGCAGTTCTTC. Protein sequence: CASSVGLAGGPYNEQFF.

The genes are TRBV24-1 and TRBJ2-1; the D gene is possibly TRBD2 (5 bases). V lost 8 bases and J 10 bases, leaving 11 bases between the germline ends. This CDR3 has 11 amino acids. Germline lookup yields CDR1 KGHDR and CDR2 SFDVKD. The CDR3 region is CATTRGGEQFF. The CDR3, as DNA: TGTGCCACCACCCGAGGCGGGGAGCAGTTCTTC.

The rearrangement links TRBV7-9 to TRBJ1-1; no clear D. This CDR3 contains 13 residues. V lost 1 base and J 1 base, leaving 4 bases between the germline ends. Germline V CDR1 and CDR2: SEHNR, FQNEAQ (reference sequence). CDR3 residues: CASSLVENTEAFF. The CDR3 bases are TGTGCCAGCAGCTTAGTAGAGAACACTGAAGCTTTCTTT.

The rearrangement links TRBV4-1 to TRBJ2-2, with 8 bases matching TRBD2. This CDR3 has 17 residues. CDR1 and CDR2 (germline): MGHRA, YSYEKL. Unmatched junction bases numbered 13, after V lost 4 bases and J lost 6 bases. For the CDR3, the DNA is TGCGCCAGCAGCCTGTCCGCAGGCGGGGGGTTCGCCGGGGAGCTGTTTTTT. This translates into CASSLSAGGGFAGELFF.

This sequence joins TRBV19 and TRBJ1-1; D gene ambiguous. The V gene's germline CDR1 is LNHDA and CDR2 SQIVND (reference sequence). CDR3 length: 13 residues. V shed 3 bases and J shed 6 bases, with 11 bases lying between them. The CDR3 loop reads CASSIGGSSEAFF. Written as DNA, the CDR3 is TGTGCCAGTAGTATCGGAGGCAGTTCTGAAGCTTTCTTT.

This chain links TRBV12-1 with TRBJ2-5; the listed D gene, TRBD1, was not tested against the DNA. TRBV12-1 has pseudogene status. This CDR3 comprises 14 residues. CDR3 sequence: CASSLRDSQETQYF. CDR3 DNA: TGTGCCAGCAGCTTGCGGGACAGCCAAGAGACCCAGTACTTC.

This chain uses TRBV4-1 with TRBJ2-4, with 11 bases matching TRBD2. CDR3 size: 16 residues. V shed 1 base and J 13 bases; nucleotides not matched to a gene: 12. The germline gives CDR1 MGHRA, CDR2 YSYEKL. The CDR3 protein is CASSQGYSGRALGQYF. The DNA for the CDR3 is TGCGCCAGCAGCCAAGGCTATAGCGGGAGGGCCCTCGGGCAGTACTTC.

The CDR3 reads CASSTRSGGSSDEQFF. Here the CDR3 DNA reads TGTGCCAGTAGTACCCGCTCTGGGGGGAGTTCGGATGAGCAGTTCTTC. The chain couples TRBV19 to TRBJ2-1, with D perhaps TRBD2 (6 bases). This CDR3 is built from 16 residues. The ends were cut back, 4 bases at V and 8 bases at J, with 21 bases in the middle. CDR1 and CDR2 from the germline V gene are LNHDA and SQIVND (reference sequence).